This paragraph covers one TCR beta chain sequence. One end of the junction does not line up with germline, which may come from a read error. This entry belongs to a study of cytotoxic CD8 clonotypes in ibrutinib-treated CLL. Produced via immunoSEQ multiplex PCR; TCRdb's table is partial and in-frame only. Seen here are more than 70,000 clones, 79% observed once, and the top ten hold nearly 5%. CDR3 length equals 16 residues. CDR1 SSHAT and CDR2 FNYEAQ come from the germline V gene (reference sequence). The sample consisted of PBMCs, taken after 12 months of ibrutinib treatment. The rearrangement links TRBV7-7 to TRBJ2-5; 10 bases line up with TRBD1. The origin of this receptor is a human donor with chronic lymphocytic leukemia. The CDR3 sequence is CASSLAAGQGQETQYF. For the CDR3, the DNA is TGTGCTAGCAGCTTAGCGGCGGGACAGGGGCAAGAGACCCAGTACTTC.